What follows is one T cell receptor (beta chain) and its context. Which antigen it targets is not known. No qualities accompany the bases; no much larger clone lies one base away. The Immunoverse kit was used to build TCR libraries from roughly 440 ng RNA, with molecular barcoded adaptors covering alpha/delta and beta/gamma chains. TCR library preparation used the same RNA that went into transcriptome sequencing. An Illumina HiSeq 4000 with 2 x 150 cycles was used to sequence the TCR libraries. The study's own analysis went as follows. Using MiXCR, which included quality filtering and error correction, TCR reads were aligned to human V, D, J and C references and then assembled into CDR3 clonotypes. The tcR package in R was used for analysis of clonotype counts and gene usage diversity. For inspection of raw mapping reads, RNA-seq reads were mapped by STAR aligner version 2.5.3a onto GRCh37 of the human genome. IR-seq fastq files were randomly downsampled with Seqtk 1.3 to test the effect of sequencing depth on detected clonotypes. TCRdb's own reprocessing of the public reads used fastp at Q25 and MiXCR and kept productive beta chains. Rows matching on CDR3 protein sequence are summarized as one entry with the most common DNA and genes. TCRdb's processing, not the authors' own work, is the source of the V and J calls. The sample table holds 100,000 to 150,000 distinct CDR3 sequences, of which around 13% were seen once. Clones ranked in the top ten supply about 7.7% of the sample.

This entry belongs to a study of read filtering for tumor transcriptome and immune sequencing (dated by TCRdb to about 2020). About the investigation overall: Of the patients in the cohort, 16 to 20 were male and 14 were female, and their mean age was about 68 years, with a range of about 45 to 85. By revised international staging, roughly 8 patients were R-ISS I, some 16 were R-ISS II and 7 were R-ISS III. Per sample, about 3.5 to 11 million TCR-region mapped reads were obtained with IR-seq, compared with only 85 to 1273 with RNA-seq. As a main aim, a read-filtering strategy for immune repertoire data was addressed, with the specific question being whether clonotypes supported by a single read should be removed. After DNase treatment, whole-transcriptome libraries were prepared with the TruSeq RNA Access Library Prep Kit. Using the same bone marrow samples, the study ran both targeted immune repertoire sequencing and bulk whole-transcriptome sequencing and then compared the TCR repertoires from each method.

Bone marrow was sampled from every patient at the time of active disease. Ficoll-Hypaque density gradient centrifugation was used to isolate the bone marrow mononuclear cells. To remove myeloma plasma cells, the cells were labeled with CD138 magnetic microbeads on a MACS separator, and CD138-negative cells were then collected by negative selection. Purity of the isolated cells was checked by flow cytometry on an Attune NxT using CD138 antibodies. TRIzol reagent was used to extract total RNA, which was then quantified with a NanoDrop spectrophotometer. For each patient, the CD138-negative bone marrow sample underwent paired RNA-seq and IR-seq. Results the study describes overall, beyond this receptor: The correlation between IR-seq and RNA-seq shared clonotype proportions rose when single-read clonotypes were removed. Rather than purified T cells, the sorted CD138-negative fraction was a mixed bone marrow immune population. In IR-seq, 80% to 85% of clonotypes but approximately 4% of total reads were represented by single-read clonotypes, whereas in RNA-seq, 74.6% of clonotypes and approximately 44% of reads were represented by single-read clonotypes. Compared with RNA-seq, IR-seq captured clonotypes at much higher depth and more reliably, and a smaller IR-seq throughput was enough to identify most shared clonotypes.

CDR1 and CDR2, looked up from the germline V gene, are ENHRY and SYGVKD. The CDR3 goes from the cysteine to the phenylalanine over 14 residues. Just the 42-base CDR3 DNA is kept, in frame starting at base 1. V gives up 0 bases and J gives up 4 bases, and the segment between their germline ends measures 8 bases. The TCR sequence derives from a donor at least 40 years old with multiple myeloma. The sample was a population of CD138-negative cells sorted from bone marrow. What the cell subset or site label conveys for this sample: bone marrow mononuclear cells depleted of CD138+ plasma/myeloma cells by negative magnetic selection. The sequence joins TRBV10-3 to TRBJ2-3, with the D gene too uncertain to name. The DNA sequence is given as TGTGCCATCAGTGAGTCTCTCCACGCAGATACGCAGTATTTT. The encoded protein is CAISESLHADTQYF.